This TCR beta chain was sequenced in a study of cytomegalovirus exposure and HLA in healthy donors. Profiled with immunoSEQ multiplex PCR; TCRdb holds only in-frame clones, not every one. The repertoire holds about 180,000 clones, less than 85% seen once, with 16% in the top ten. V lost 1 base and J lost 6, with 10 bases in between. The germline V gene encodes CDR1 MGHRA and CDR2 YSYEKL. This CDR3 comprises 13 residues. The specimen was PBMCs. This clonotype originated in a man between 18 and 35 years old in good health and CMV-seropositive. The V call is TRBV4-1, the J call TRBJ2-7, with D possibly being TRBD2 (5 bases). DNA of the CDR3: TGCGCCAGCAGCCAAGTAATGGGAGCCGAGCAGTACTTC. Residues: CASSQVMGAEQYF.